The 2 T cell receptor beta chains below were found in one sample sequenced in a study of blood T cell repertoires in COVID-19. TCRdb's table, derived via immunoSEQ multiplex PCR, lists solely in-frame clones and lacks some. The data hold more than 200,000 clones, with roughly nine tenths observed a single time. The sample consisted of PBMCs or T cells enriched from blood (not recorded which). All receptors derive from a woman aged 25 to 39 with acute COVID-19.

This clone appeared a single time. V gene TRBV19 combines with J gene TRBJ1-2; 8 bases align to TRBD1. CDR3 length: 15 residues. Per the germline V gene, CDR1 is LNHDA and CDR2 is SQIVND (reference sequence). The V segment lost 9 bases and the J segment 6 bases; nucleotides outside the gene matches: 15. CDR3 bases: TGTGCCAGCCGAGGACAGGGAGTGGGAGAGGATGGCTACACCTTC. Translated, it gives CASRGQGVGEDGYTF.

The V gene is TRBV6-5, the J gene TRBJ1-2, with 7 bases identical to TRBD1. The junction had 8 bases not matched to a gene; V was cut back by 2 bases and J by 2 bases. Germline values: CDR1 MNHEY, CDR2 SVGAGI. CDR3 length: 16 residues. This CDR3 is CASSYAPGTANYGYTF. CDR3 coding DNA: TGTGCCAGCAGTTACGCGCCCGGGACAGCCAACTATGGCTACACCTTC.